The entry below describes one TCR beta chain. The data are from a study of T-cell memory formation after mild COVID-19. TCRdb reprocessed the 5' RACE reads with MiXCR, giving one entry per CDR3 protein. The sample holds hundreds of thousands of distinct CDR3 sequences, around 27% seen once. The length of the CDR3 is 15 residues. V trimming: 6 bases; J trimming: 1 base; junction bases outside the gene matches: 2. The V call is TRBV12-3 or TRBV12-4, the J call TRBJ2-2; 10 bases agree with TRBD1. The clonotype was recovered from an adult woman who had mild COVID-19 (a few samples of this study predate the infection). Cell type and time point are not known. The source material was PBMCs or a T cell subset sorted from them (not recorded which). The CDR3 DNA reads TGTGCCAGCAGGACAGGGGGCGAGAACACCGGGGAGCTGTTTTTT. Translating it yields CASRTGGENTGELFF.